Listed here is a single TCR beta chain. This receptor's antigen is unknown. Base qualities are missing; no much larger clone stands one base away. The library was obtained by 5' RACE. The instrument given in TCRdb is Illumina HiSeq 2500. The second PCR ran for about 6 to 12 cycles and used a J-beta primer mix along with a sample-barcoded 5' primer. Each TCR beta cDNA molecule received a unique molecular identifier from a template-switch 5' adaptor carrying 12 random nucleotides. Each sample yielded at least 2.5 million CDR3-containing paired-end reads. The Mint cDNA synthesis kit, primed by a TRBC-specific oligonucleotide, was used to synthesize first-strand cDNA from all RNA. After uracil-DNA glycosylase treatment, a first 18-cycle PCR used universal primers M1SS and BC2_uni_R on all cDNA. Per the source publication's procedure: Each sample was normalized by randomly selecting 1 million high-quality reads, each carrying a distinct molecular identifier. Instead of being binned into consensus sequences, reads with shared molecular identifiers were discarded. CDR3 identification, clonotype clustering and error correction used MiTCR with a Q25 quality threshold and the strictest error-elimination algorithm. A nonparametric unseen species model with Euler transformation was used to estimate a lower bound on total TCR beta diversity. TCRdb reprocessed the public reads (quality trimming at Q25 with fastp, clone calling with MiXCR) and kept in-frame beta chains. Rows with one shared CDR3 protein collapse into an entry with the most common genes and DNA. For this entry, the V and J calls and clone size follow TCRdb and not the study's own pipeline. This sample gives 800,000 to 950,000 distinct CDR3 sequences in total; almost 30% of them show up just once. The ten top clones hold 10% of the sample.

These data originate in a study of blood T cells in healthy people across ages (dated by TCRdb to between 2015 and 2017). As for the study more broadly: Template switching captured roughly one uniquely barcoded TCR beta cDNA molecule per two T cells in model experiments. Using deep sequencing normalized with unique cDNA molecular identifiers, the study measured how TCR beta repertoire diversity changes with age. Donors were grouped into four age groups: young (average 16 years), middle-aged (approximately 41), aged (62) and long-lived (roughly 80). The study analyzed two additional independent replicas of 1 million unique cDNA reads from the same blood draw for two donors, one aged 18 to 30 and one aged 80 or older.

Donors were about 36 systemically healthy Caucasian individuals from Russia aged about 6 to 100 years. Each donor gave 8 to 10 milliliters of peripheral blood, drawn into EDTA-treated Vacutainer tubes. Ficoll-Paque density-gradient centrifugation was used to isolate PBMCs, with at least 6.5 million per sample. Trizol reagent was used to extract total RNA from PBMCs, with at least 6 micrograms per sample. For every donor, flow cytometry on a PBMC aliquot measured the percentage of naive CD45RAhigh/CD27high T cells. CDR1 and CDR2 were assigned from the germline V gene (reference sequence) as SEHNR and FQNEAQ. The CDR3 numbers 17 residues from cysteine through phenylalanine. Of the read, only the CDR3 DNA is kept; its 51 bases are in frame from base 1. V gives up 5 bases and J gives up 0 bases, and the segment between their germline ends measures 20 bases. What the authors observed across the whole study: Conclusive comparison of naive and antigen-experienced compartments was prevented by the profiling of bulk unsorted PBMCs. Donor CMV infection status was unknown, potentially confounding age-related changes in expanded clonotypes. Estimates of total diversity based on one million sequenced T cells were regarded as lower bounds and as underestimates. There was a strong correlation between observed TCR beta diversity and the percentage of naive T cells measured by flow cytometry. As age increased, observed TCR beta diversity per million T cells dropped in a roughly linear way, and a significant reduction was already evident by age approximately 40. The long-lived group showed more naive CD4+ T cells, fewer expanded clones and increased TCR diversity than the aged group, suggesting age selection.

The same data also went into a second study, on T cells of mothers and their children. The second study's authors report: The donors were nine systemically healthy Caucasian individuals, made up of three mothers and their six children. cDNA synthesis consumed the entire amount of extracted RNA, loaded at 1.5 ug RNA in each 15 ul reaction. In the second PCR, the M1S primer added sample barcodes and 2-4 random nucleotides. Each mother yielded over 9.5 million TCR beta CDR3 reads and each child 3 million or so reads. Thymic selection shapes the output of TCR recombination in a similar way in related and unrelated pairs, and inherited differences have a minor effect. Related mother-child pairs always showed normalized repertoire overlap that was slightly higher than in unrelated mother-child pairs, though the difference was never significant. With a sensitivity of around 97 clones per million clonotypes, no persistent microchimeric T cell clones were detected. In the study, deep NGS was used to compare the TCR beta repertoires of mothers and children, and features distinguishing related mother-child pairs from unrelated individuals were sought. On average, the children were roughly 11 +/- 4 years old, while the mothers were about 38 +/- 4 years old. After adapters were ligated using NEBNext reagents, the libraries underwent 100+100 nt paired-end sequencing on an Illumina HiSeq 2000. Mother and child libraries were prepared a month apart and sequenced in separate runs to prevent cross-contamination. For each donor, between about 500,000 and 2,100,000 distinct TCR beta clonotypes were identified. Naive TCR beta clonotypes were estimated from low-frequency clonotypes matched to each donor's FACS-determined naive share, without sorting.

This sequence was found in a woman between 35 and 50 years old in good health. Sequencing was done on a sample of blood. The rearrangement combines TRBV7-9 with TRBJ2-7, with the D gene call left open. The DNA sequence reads TGTGCCAGCAGCGGCTTGAACCCGTCTAGACACTCCTACGAGCAGTACTTC. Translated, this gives CASSGLNPSRHSYEQYF.